This entry concerns a single T cell receptor beta chain. Other nucleotide sequences from this sample produce the same CDR3. This entry belongs to a study of shared clonotypes between healthy human individuals. Terminally differentiated effector memory CD45RA+ cells were excluded from the naive CD8 cells, which were CD45RO-negative and positively selected for CCR7. The table came from immunoSEQ multiplex PCR; TCRdb's copy has only in-frame clones and leaves some out. The sample consists of approximately 2,200,000 clones, roughly 91% of them appearing once. Sequenced material: naive CD8+ T cells from PBMCs. This TCR was recovered from a man aged 18 to 29 in good health. Some clones in this sample may be carry-over from other donors' samples.

In nucleotides, the CDR3 is TGTGCCAGCAGCGCTGGGAGCACCTACGAGCAGTACTTC. It codes for CASSAGSTYEQYF. V is TRBV9 and J is TRBJ2-7; a possible D gene is TRBD2 (5 bases). This CDR3 is 13 amino acids long. Per germline, CDR1 SGDLS and CDR2 YYNGEE. Trimming left V 3 bases short and J 2 bases short, with 9 bases between.